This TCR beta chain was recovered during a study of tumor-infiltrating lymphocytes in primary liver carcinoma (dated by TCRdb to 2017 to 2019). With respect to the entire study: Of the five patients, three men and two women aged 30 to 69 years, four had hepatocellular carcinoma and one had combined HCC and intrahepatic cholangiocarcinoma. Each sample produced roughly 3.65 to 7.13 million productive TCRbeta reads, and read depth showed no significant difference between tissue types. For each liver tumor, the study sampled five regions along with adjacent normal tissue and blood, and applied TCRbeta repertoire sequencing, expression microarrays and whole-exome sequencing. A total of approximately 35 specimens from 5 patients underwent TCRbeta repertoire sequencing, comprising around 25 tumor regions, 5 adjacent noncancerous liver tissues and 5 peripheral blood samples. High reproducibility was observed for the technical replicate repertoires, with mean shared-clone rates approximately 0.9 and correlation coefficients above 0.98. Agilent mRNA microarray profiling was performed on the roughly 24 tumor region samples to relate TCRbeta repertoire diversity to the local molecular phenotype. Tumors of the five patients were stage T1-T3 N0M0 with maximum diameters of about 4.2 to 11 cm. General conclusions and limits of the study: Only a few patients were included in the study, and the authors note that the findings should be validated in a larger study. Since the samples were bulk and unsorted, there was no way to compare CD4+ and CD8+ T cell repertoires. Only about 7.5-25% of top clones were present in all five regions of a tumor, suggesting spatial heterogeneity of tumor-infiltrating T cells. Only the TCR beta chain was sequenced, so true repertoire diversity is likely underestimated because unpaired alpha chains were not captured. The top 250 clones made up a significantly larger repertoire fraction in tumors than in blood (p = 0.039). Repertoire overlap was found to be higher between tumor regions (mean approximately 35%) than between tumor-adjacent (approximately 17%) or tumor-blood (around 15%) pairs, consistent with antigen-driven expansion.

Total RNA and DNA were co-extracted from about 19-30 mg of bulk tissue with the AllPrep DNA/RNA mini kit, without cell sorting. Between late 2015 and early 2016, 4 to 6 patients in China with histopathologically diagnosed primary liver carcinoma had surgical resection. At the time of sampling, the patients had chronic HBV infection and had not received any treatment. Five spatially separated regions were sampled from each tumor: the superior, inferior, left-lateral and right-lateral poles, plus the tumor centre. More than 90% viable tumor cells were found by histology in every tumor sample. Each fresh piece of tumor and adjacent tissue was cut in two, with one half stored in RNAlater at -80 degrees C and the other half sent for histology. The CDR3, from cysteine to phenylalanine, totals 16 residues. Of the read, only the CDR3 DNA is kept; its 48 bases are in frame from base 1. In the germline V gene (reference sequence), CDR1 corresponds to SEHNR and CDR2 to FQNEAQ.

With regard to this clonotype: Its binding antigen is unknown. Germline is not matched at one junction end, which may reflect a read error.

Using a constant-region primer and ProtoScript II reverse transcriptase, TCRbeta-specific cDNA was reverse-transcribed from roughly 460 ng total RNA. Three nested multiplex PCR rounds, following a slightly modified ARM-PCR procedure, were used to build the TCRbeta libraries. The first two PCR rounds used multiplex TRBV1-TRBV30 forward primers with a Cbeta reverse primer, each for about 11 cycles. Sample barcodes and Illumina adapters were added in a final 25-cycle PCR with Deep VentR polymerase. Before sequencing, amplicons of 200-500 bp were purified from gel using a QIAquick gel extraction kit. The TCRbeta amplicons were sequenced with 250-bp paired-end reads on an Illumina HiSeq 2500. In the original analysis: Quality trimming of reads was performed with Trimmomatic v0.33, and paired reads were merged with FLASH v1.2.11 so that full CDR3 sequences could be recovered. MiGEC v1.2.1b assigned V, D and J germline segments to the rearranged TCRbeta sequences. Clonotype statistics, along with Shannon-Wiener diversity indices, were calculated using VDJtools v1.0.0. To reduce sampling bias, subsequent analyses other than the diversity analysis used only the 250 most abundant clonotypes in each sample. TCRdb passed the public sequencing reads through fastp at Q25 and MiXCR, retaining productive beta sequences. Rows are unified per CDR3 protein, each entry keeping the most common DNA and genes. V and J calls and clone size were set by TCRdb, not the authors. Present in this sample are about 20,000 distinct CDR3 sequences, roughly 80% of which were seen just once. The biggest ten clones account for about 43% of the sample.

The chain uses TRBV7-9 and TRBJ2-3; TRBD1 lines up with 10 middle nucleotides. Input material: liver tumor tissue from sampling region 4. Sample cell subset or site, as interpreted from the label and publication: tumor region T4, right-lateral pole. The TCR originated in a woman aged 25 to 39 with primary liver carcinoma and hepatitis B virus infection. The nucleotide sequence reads TGTGCCAGCAGCTCCCGGGACAGGGGATACTCAGATACGCACCATTTT. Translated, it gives CASSSRDRGYSDTHHF.